This T cell receptor beta chain was sequenced for a study of blood T cell repertoires in COVID-19. As for the study in general: The cDNA or gDNA used as material had been derived from T cells, B-cell-depleted T cells, or PBMCs.

In the study's own analysis: Reference gene primer amplification yielded estimated nucleated cell counts. Assay used: immunoSEQ multiplex PCR; TCRdb lists only in-frame clones, some missing. That table furnishes V, J and clone size, whereas the DNA furnished D and trimming. The data hold 130,000 to 150,000 clones, with 88% observed a single time. Germline V gene data show CDR1 as MGHDK and CDR2 as SYGVNS. The CDR3 covers 18 residues. The trim removed 0 bases at V and 5 bases at J, leaving 8 bases unmatched. This TCR was sampled from a man in his fifties or sixties with active or convalescent COVID-19. V is TRBV25-1 and J is TRBJ2-2; TRBD2 matches at 11 bases. Material: peripheral blood. CDR3 loop: CASSEYKLAGVETGELFF. The CDR3 region has the DNA TGTGCCAGCAGTGAATATAAACTAGCGGGAGTTGAGACCGGGGAGCTGTTTTTT. The full variable domain, in which reference TRBV25-1 and TRBJ2-2 provide the parts outside the CDR3, is EADIYQTPRYLVIGTGKKITLECSQTMGHDKMYWYQQDPGMELHLIHYSYGVNSTEKGDLSSESTVSRIRTEHFPLTLESARPSHTSQYLCASSEYKLAGVETGELFFGEGSRLTVL.